The sequence of this T cell receptor (beta chain) was determined in a study of blood T cell repertoires in COVID-19. Background on the study: Whether acute or convalescent, the COVID-19 samples came from the United States, Italy and Spain. Nucleic acid was either cDNA or gDNA, and it came from T cells, B-cell-depleted T cells, or PBMCs.

In the original processing: Amplification with reference gene primers provided the estimates of nucleated cell counts. Method: immunoSEQ multiplex PCR; TCRdb's copy keeps in-frame clones and lacks some. V and J calls and clone size are copied from that table; D and trimming were computed from the DNA. The table records under 60,000 clones, about 83% of them present only once. Patients of the Seattle cohort, enrolled during active infection, were followed longitudinally. Trimming shortened V by 2 bases and J by 0 bases, and 4 bases separated the two germline ends. Germline V gene data show CDR1 as SGHTA and CDR2 as FQGNSA. This CDR3 region has 13 residues.

Sample: peripheral blood. The J gene is TRBJ1-1, the V gene TRBV7-2; D gene uncertain. The origin of this receptor is a woman aged 55-75 years with COVID-19, enrolled during active disease. For the CDR3, the DNA is TGTGCCAGCAGCTTACCAGTGAACACTGAAGCTTTCTTT. Protein sequence: CASSLPVNTEAFF.